The 17 T cell receptor beta chains presented below share a single source sample, sequenced in a study of T cells in Graves' hyperthyroidism and ophthalmopathy. Researchers amplified the TCR beta CDR3 regions from RNA transcripts. RT-PCR in the first round (using the HTBI primer set) targeted the TCR CDR3. Using its own MiXCR run on the multiplex PCR reads, TCRdb lists one record per CDR3 protein. Of just over 550,000 distinct CDR3 sequences detected, approximately 44% appear once; the ten largest clones hold 8.2%. The sequencing sample was made of peripheral blood or thyroid tissue (not recorded which). Receptor source: a woman younger than 35 with Graves' hyperthyroidism.

The CDR3 region is CASSAWGTEAFF. Here the CDR3 DNA reads TGCGCCAGCAGCGCGTGGGGGACTGAAGCTTTCTTT. V and J are TRBV5-1 and TRBJ1-1; D may be TRBD1 (5 bases). The length of the CDR3 is 12 residues. V was pared by 4 bases and J by 5 bases, with 9 bases between. From germline, CDR1 is SGHRS and CDR2 YFSETQ.

Ten or more counts support this clonotype. CDR3 amino acids: CSVGASGSQETQYF. As DNA, the CDR3 is TGCAGCGTTGGGGCTAGCGGAAGCCAAGAGACCCAGTACTTC. The rearrangement uses TRBV29-1 and TRBJ2-5; 7 bases are a match to TRBD2. The germline V gene encodes CDR1 SQVTM and CDR2 ANQGSEA. V lost 4 bases to trimming and J lost 1 base; unmatched junction nucleotides: 6. The CDR3 totals 14 residues.

The chain uses TRBV20-1 and TRBJ2-7, with 11 bases matching TRBD2. CDR3 length equals 14 residues. Germline CDR1 DFQATT, CDR2 SNEGSKA (reference sequence). The ends lost 5 bases at V and 4 bases at J; junction bases unmatched: 7. As DNA, the CDR3 is TGCAGTGCTCCACTAGCGGGAGAGGCTTACGAGCAGTACTTC. Its protein is CSAPLAGEAYEQYF.

This clonotype was detected many times. The chain couples TRBV7-2 to TRBJ1-6; perhaps TRBD1 as D (5 bases). V lost 1 base to trimming and J lost 10 bases, with 11 bases between them. The CDR3 contains 14 residues. The germline V gene has CDR1 SGHTA and CDR2 FQGNSA. The CDR3 bases are TGTGCCAGCAGCTTAGAGTTGGGGACCTCACCCCTCCACTTT. Its translation is CASSLELGTSPLHF.

This clonotype was seen a few times. This chain connects TRBV12-3 or TRBV12-4 to TRBJ2-7; D ambiguous. The length of the CDR3 is 12 residues. The V end lost 3 bases, the J end lost 5 bases, and 8 bases lay between the germline ends. This chain's CDR3 is CASSFVTDEQYF. The CDR3 DNA reads TGTGCCAGCAGTTTCGTCACTGACGAGCAGTACTTC.

This clonotype was observed at least ten times. CDR3 sequence (DNA): TGTGCCAGCAGCTTAGCGCAGGATTCACCCCTCCACTTT. It codes for CASSLAQDSPLHF. The V and J genes are TRBV7-8 and TRBJ1-6; D uncertain. Germline V lookup: CDR1 SGHVS, CDR2 FQNEAQ. The CDR3 length is 13 residues. Trimming pared 0 bases from V and 8 bases from J, leaving 5 bases between.

This clonotype has a single count. The J gene is TRBJ1-5, the V gene TRBV9, with D unclear. Trimming stripped 5 bases from V and 9 bases from J, with 18 bases between. Germline-derived CDR1 and CDR2 are SGDLS and YYNGEE. This CDR3 is built from 14 residues. CDR3 residues: CASSLVASLRPQHF. Written as DNA, the CDR3 is TGTGCCAGCAGTTTAGTAGCCAGCTTACGGCCCCAGCATTTT.

This clonotype was picked up a small number of times. The chain employs TRBV4-2 and TRBJ1-5; D unresolved. V lost 6 bases, J lost 2 bases, and 11 bases lay in between. The CDR3 consists of 14 residues. Germline V gene data show CDR1 as LGHNA and CDR2 as YNFKEQ. As DNA, the CDR3 is TGTGCCAGCAGTCACGACACGGGCAATCAGCCCCAGCATTTT. This codes for CASSHDTGNQPQHF.

The genes are TRBV25-1 and TRBJ1-4; D possibly corresponds to TRBD1 (6 bases). The length of the CDR3 is 16 residues. The germline gives CDR1 MGHDK, CDR2 SYGVNS. Trimming shortened V by 1 base and J by 3 bases, and 12 bases separated the two germline ends. DNA for the CDR3: TGTGCCAGCAGTGAATCGGCAGGGGCCCCTAATGAAAAACTGTTTTTT. The encoded protein is CASSESAGAPNEKLFF.

Details on this clonotype: At one end, the junction sequence differs from germline, possibly due to a read error. The chain couples TRBV14 to TRBJ2-7; D perhaps matches TRBD2 (5 bases). Germline CDR1 SGHDN, CDR2 FVKESK. The CDR3 extends over 12 amino acids. CDR3 DNA sequence: TGCGCCAGCAGGACTCAGATGGACGAGCAGTACTTC. This translates into CASRTQMDEQYF.

V gene TRBV29-1 combines with J gene TRBJ1-5, with D maybe TRBD1 (5 bases). Germline V CDR1 and CDR2: SQVTM, ANQGSEA. Trimming pared 8 bases from V and 10 bases from J, leaving 18 bases between. The CDR3 loop spans 12 amino acids. The DNA of the CDR3 is TGCAGCAGCTGGGGCCTGGATCTTCCCCAGCATTTT. This encodes CSSWGLDLPQHF.

The table lists this clonotype with a few counts. This sequence joins TRBV25-1 and TRBJ2-2; possibly TRBD2 for D (5 bases). Germline V gene sequence: CDR1 MGHDK, CDR2 SYGVNS. There are 14 residues in the CDR3. The CDR3: CAAEAAKNTGELFF. As DNA, the CDR3 is TGTGCGGCGGAGGCGGCTAAGAACACCGGGGAGCTGTTTTTT. The whole variable domain, remainder taken from reference TRBV25-1 and TRBJ2-2, is EADIYQTPRYLVIGTGKKITLECSQTMGHDKMYWYQQDPGMELHLIHYSYGVNSTEKGDLSSESTVSRIRTEHFPLTLESARPSHTSQYLCAAEAAKNTGELFFGEGSRLTVL.

This sequence joins TRBV15 and TRBJ2-5; D remains unclear. CDR1 and CDR2 (germline): LNHNV, YYDKDF (reference sequence). Trimming left V 4 bases short and J 11 bases short, with 11 bases between. There are 11 residues in the CDR3. CDR3 residues: CATSKFVTQYF. CDR3 DNA: TGTGCCACCAGCAAATTTGTGACACAGTACTTC. The entire variable domain, with the rest obtained from reference TRBV15 and TRBJ2-5, is as follows: DAMVIQNPRYQVTQFGKPVTLSCSQTLNHNVMYWYQQKSSQAPKLLFHYYDKDFNNEADTPDNFQSRRPNTSFCFLDIRSPGLGDTAMYLCATSKFVTQYFGPGTRLLVL.

This clonotype was found once. This chain uses TRBV7-9 with TRBJ1-2, with a possible D match to TRBD1 (5 bases). Per germline, CDR1 SEHNR and CDR2 FQNEAQ (reference sequence). Trimming pared 5 bases from V and 2 bases from J, leaving 9 bases between. The CDR3 consists of 13 residues. Written as DNA, the CDR3 is TGTGCCAGCAGCCAACAGGAGAACTATGGCTACACCTTC. It is translated as CASSQQENYGYTF.

This clonotype was seen just once. The chain recombines TRBV25-1 with TRBJ1-6; 9 nucleotides agree with TRBD1. Germline V lookup: CDR1 MGHDK, CDR2 SYGVNS. This CDR3 has 13 amino acids. The V gene end was trimmed by 5 bases and the J gene end by 9 bases; junction bases not matched to a gene: 2. The CDR3 bases are TGTGCCAGCAGTCGGGGACAGGGTTCACCCCTCCACTTT. This codes for CASSRGQGSPLHF.

This clonotype was detected a few times. The CDR3 sequence: CASSSRTSNSPLHF. The CDR3 DNA is TGTGCCAGCAGCTCCCGGACAAGTAATTCACCCCTCCACTTT. The J gene is TRBJ1-6, the V gene TRBV9, with a possible D match to TRBD1 (5 bases). The CDR3 totals 14 residues. V was trimmed by 4 bases and J by 6 bases, leaving 11 bases between them. From germline, CDR1 is SGDLS and CDR2 YYNGEE.

The chain has TRBV20-1 and TRBJ1-4; D perhaps matches TRBD1 (5 bases). This CDR3 contains 13 residues. Germline V gene data show CDR1 as DFQATT and CDR2 as SNEGSKA (reference sequence). Trimming shortened V by 4 bases and J by 7 bases, and 13 bases separated the two germline ends. The CDR3 nucleotides read TGCAGTGCTACAACCGGGACGGGTGAAAAACTGTTTTTT. This sequence encodes CSATTGTGEKLFF.